These 25 T cell receptor beta chains were sequenced from one sample in a study of T cell responses to AZD1222 COVID-19 vaccine. The protocol was immunoSEQ multiplex PCR, while the TCRdb copy is restricted to in-frame clones and leaves out a portion. This table holds some 120,000 clones, 80% to 90% found once. The sample was peripheral blood, taken on day 0 of MenACWY control vaccination. The receptors shown here come from an adult in good health.

The gene calls are TRBV7-4 and TRBJ1-5; D gene uncertain. CDR1 is SGHVT, CDR2 SQSDAQ, per germline. The CDR3 has 18 residues. Trimming left V 2 bases short and J 1 base short, with 18 bases between. This CDR3 is CASSLICQAGGSNQPQHF. The CDR3 DNA is TGTGCCAGCAGCTTAATCTGCCAAGCAGGCGGGAGCAATCAGCCCCAGCATTTT.

This clone appeared a few times. CDR3 region: CASSPMGAGKNIQYF. CDR3 bases: TGTGCCAGCAGCCCAATGGGGGCAGGGAAAAACATTCAGTACTTC. This chain joins TRBV3-1 (or the pseudogene TRBV3-2) and TRBJ2-4; D is possibly TRBD1 (6 bases). The germline V gene encodes CDR1 LGHDT and CDR2 YNNKEL (reference sequence). Trimming cost V 4 bases and J 4 bases, with 14 bases left between them. The CDR3 spans 15 residues.

The J gene is TRBJ1-5, the V gene TRBV24-1; 7 bases are a match to TRBD1. The CDR3 runs 15 residues. The V gene end was trimmed by 3 bases and the J gene end by 6 bases; junction bases not matched to a gene: 7. Germline V gene sequence: CDR1 KGHDR, CDR2 SFDVKD. CDR3 sequence reads: CATSDKTGVGQPQHF. As DNA, the CDR3 is TGTGCCACCAGTGATAAAACAGGGGTGGGTCAGCCCCAGCATTTT.

The chain has TRBV2 and TRBJ1-2; 9 positions agree with TRBD1. In germline, CDR1 is SNHLY, CDR2 FYNNEI. This CDR3 is 13 amino acids long. The ends lost 5 bases at V and 8 bases at J; junction bases unmatched: 6. CDR3 in DNA: TGTGCCAGCAGTTTGGACAGGGGCAGCGGCTACACCTTC. It encodes CASSLDRGSGYTF.

The CDR3 spells CASSPVTGGNEKLFF. For the CDR3, the DNA is TGTGCCAGCTCACCGGTGACAGGGGGAAACGAAAAACTGTTTTTT. The J gene is TRBJ1-4, the V gene TRBV18; 9 bases agree with TRBD1. Germline CDR1 KGHSH, CDR2 LQKENI. This CDR3 has 15 amino acids. Unmatched junction bases numbered 7, after V lost 3 bases and J lost 8 bases.

The genes are TRBV7-2 and TRBJ1-1; a possible D gene is TRBD1 (5 bases). V lost 6 bases and J 4 bases, leaving 18 bases between the germline ends. In germline, CDR1 is SGHTA, CDR2 FQGNSA. This CDR3 has 15 amino acids. The CDR3 protein is CASRRIVNQGTEAFF. The CDR3 region has the DNA TGTGCCAGCAGGCGGATCGTAAACCAGGGCACTGAAGCTTTCTTT.

This sequence joins TRBV7-9 and TRBJ1-3; 7 bases match TRBD1. This CDR3 has 15 residues. V gave up 7 bases and J gave up 0 bases; unmatched junction bases: 6. Germline CDR1 reads SEHNR; CDR2 reads FQNEAQ (reference sequence). The CDR3 here is CASTPRGPSGNTIYF. In DNA, the CDR3 is TGTGCCAGCACCCCGAGGGGGCCCTCTGGAAACACCATATATTTT.

J is TRBJ2-3 and V is TRBV7-2; D might be TRBD2 (6 bases). The V gene lost 5 bases and the J gene lost 4 bases, with 19 bases spanning the gap. The CDR3 length is 16 residues. In germline, CDR1 is SGHTA, CDR2 FQGNSA. CDR3 residues: CASSPVRDSVADTQYF. CDR3 sequence (DNA): TGTGCCAGCAGCCCCGTCCGGGACTCGGTCGCAGATACGCAGTATTTT.

The chain is built from TRBV6-6 and TRBJ1-2, with TRBD1 identical over 8 bases. In germline, CDR1 is MNHNY, CDR2 SVGAGI (reference sequence). J was trimmed by 3 bases and V by 6 bases; bases with no gene match: 6. This CDR3 has 14 amino acids. For the CDR3, the DNA is TGTGCCAGCAGAATTCAGGGGGCAGACTATGGCTACACCTTC. It codes for CASRIQGADYGYTF.

The rearrangement uses TRBV27 and TRBJ2-2, with D possibly TRBD1 on 5 matching bases. V was cut by 3 bases and J by 3 bases, with 11 bases left in between. The CDR3 runs to 15 residues. Germline values: CDR1 MNHEY, CDR2 SMNVEV (reference sequence). The DNA for the CDR3 is TGTGCCAGCAGTTTGTTGGGGCGAGACACCGGGGAGCTGTTTTTT. Amino acids: CASSLLGRDTGELFF.

V and J are TRBV18 and TRBJ2-5; no clear D gene. This CDR3 spans 13 amino acids. V was shortened by 1 base and J by 3 bases, with 6 bases between the two germline ends. Per germline, CDR1 KGHSH and CDR2 LQKENI. CDR3 in amino acids: CASSPLGKETQYF. CDR3 sequence (DNA): TGTGCCAGCTCACCACTGGGTAAAGAGACCCAGTACTTC.

Comment on this clone: Other DNA sequences in this sample translate to the same CDR3. V is TRBV27 and J is TRBJ2-4; 9 nucleotides match TRBD2. CDR1 is MNHEY, CDR2 SMNVEV, per germline (reference sequence). The CDR3 contains 18 residues. Unmatched junction bases numbered 12, after V lost 4 bases and J lost 2 bases. Written as DNA, the CDR3 is TGTGCCAGCAGTTCCCCTAGGCGGGGGGGCCTTACCAAAAACATTCAGTACTTC. It specifies CASSSPRRGGLTKNIQYF.

This rearrangement joins TRBV19 to TRBJ2-3; no definite D call. Germline CDR1 and CDR2: LNHDA and SQIVND (reference sequence). Deletions cut 10 bases from V and 5 bases from J, with 10 bases between. CDR3 length equals 11 residues. CDR3 sequence reads: CATGWGDTQYF. The DNA of the CDR3 is TGTGCCACTGGATGGGGAGATACGCAGTATTTT.

The CDR3: CAISKTERNTEAFF. Here the CDR3 DNA reads TGTGCCATCAGTAAGACGGAAAGAAACACTGAAGCTTTCTTT. This chain uses TRBV10-3 with TRBJ1-1, with D unclear. Deletions cut 5 bases from V and 2 bases from J, with 12 bases between. CDR1 and CDR2 from the germline V gene are ENHRY and SYGVKD. The CDR3 sequence is 14 residues long.

This chain links TRBV2 with TRBJ1-6; no firm D call. Per the germline V gene, CDR1 is SNHLY and CDR2 is FYNNEI. V was shortened by 3 bases and J by 9 bases, with 9 bases between the two germline ends. This CDR3 contains 13 residues. CDR3 in amino acids: CASSEARSSPLHF. Written as DNA, the CDR3 is TGTGCCAGCAGTGAGGCCAGGTCTTCACCCCTCCACTTT.

The rearrangement links TRBV10-3 to TRBJ1-2; D call uncertain. Germline lookup yields CDR1 ENHRY and CDR2 SYGVKD. This CDR3 has 15 amino acids. Trimming took off 3 bases at V and 5 bases at J, with 16 bases between the two ends. This chain's CDR3 is CAISDPSADLYGYTF. The CDR3, as DNA: TGTGCCATCAGTGACCCGAGTGCGGATTTGTATGGCTACACCTTC.

V is TRBV7-2 and J is TRBJ1-6; D is perhaps TRBD1 (6 bases). CDR1 and CDR2 (germline): SGHTA, FQGNSA. CDR3 length: 12 residues. This CDR3 reads CAGATYNSPLHF. The CDR3 DNA follows: TGTGCGGGGGCAACTTATAATTCACCCCTCCACTTT.

The chain is built from TRBV4-3 and TRBJ1-5, with a possible D match to TRBD1 (6 bases). The CDR3 is 14 amino acids. V lost 2 bases and J lost 9, with 14 bases in between. Germline V gene lookup returns CDR1 LGHNA and CDR2 YSLEER. CDR3 nucleotide sequence: TGCGCCAGCAGCCAAAACAGGGCCTTGACGCCCCAGCATTTT. Translating it yields CASSQNRALTPQHF.

This clone has only a few counts. The rearrangement joins TRBV18 to TRBJ1-1; 8 bases map to TRBD1. The ends lost 2 bases at V and 8 bases at J; junction bases unmatched: 7. The CDR3 covers 14 residues. Germline loops: CDR1 KGHSH, CDR2 LQKENI. The CDR3 spells CASSPAKGQAEAFF. The CDR3 DNA follows: TGTGCCAGCTCACCAGCGAAGGGACAGGCCGAAGCTTTCTTT. The full variable domain, with the rest looked up from reference TRBV18 and TRBJ1-1, is NAGVMQNPRHLVRRRGQEARLRCSPMKGHSHVYWYRQLPEEGLKFMVYLQKENIIDESGMPKERFSAEFPKEGPSILRIQQVVRGDSAAYFCASSPAKGQAEAFFGQGTRLTVV.

This clone was detected once. This chain connects TRBV4-2 to TRBJ1-2; D unclear. The CDR3 contains 16 residues. From germline, CDR1 is LGHNA and CDR2 YNFKEQ. Trimming stripped 0 bases from V and 4 bases from J, with 15 bases between. CDR3 protein: CASSQEQHSEAYGYTF. The CDR3 nucleotides are TGTGCCAGCAGCCAAGAACAACACTCCGAGGCCTATGGCTACACCTTC.

The J gene is TRBJ1-1, the V gene TRBV18; TRBD1 might be the D (5 bases). Trimming removed 2 bases from V and 1 base from J, with 11 bases in between. The CDR3 spans 15 residues. The germline V gene encodes CDR1 KGHSH and CDR2 LQKENI. The CDR3 spells CASSPGAGGNTEAFF. For the CDR3, the DNA is TGTGCCAGCTCACCAGGGGCCGGGGGGAACACTGAAGCTTTCTTT.

This chain uses TRBV7-9 with TRBJ2-4, with D possibly matching TRBD1 (6 bases). Germline values: CDR1 SEHNR, CDR2 FQNEAQ (reference sequence). The CDR3 has 16 residues. V was shortened by 4 bases and J by 0 bases, with 13 bases between the two germline ends. CDR3 coding DNA: TGTGCCAGCAGCTCCCTTTCAGGGGCAGCCAAAAACATTCAGTACTTC. As protein: CASSSLSGAAKNIQYF.

This chain connects TRBV6-5 to TRBJ2-2; possibly TRBD1 for D (5 bases). Germline V gene lookup returns CDR1 MNHEY and CDR2 SVGAGI. The length of the CDR3 is 14 residues. V was cut by 10 bases and J by 9 bases, with 21 bases left in between. The CDR3 protein is CATPPDTVYRELFF. The CDR3 DNA sequence: TGTGCCACCCCCCCGGACACGGTGTATAGGGAGCTGTTTTTT.

The count of this clone is one. The CDR3 bases are TGCGCCAGCGGGACAGGGGCTAATTCACCCCTCCACTTT. Amino acid sequence: CASGTGANSPLHF. The rearrangement joins TRBV5-1 to TRBJ1-6; 10 bases match TRBD1. Losses at the gene ends were 7 bases for V and 6 bases for J; bases not matched to a gene: 1. The CDR3 has 13 residues. Germline lookup yields CDR1 SGHRS and CDR2 YFSETQ.

This chain links TRBV27 with TRBJ1-2; 10 bases fit TRBD1. Per germline, CDR1 MNHEY and CDR2 SMNVEV (reference sequence). The CDR3 has 15 amino acids. Trimming removed 5 bases from V and 0 bases from J; junction bases left unmatched: 3. The CDR3 sequence is CASSGDRGANYGYTF. CDR3 coding DNA: TGTGCCAGCAGTGGGGACAGGGGAGCTAACTATGGCTACACCTTC.